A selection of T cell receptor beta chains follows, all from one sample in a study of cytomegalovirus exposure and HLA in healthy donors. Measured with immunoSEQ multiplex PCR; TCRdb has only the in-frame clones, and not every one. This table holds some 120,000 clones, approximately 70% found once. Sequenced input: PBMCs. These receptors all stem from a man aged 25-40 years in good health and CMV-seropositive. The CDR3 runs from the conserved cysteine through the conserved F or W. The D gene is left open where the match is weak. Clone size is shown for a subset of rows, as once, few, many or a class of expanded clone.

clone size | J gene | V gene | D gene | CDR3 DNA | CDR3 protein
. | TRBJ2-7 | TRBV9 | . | TGTGCCAGCAGCGTAGCAACGGGTACTTCCTACGAGCAGTACTTC | CASSVATGTSYEQYF
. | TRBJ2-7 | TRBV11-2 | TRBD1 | TGTGCCAGCAGCTTCCACTCGACAGGGGCCCCATCTGTGCAGTACTTC | CASSFHSTGAPSVQYF
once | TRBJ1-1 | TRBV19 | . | TGTGCCAGTAGTATCTACAGGGTGAACACTGAAGCTTTCTTT | CASSIYRVNTEAFF
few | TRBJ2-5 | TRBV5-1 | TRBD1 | TGCGCCAGCAGCTTGCCGCCATCGACAGGGGACGAGACCCAGTACTTC | CASSLPPSTGDETQYF
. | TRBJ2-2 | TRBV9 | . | TGTGCCAGCAGCGTAGGGGACACCGCGAACACCGGGGAGCTGTTTTTT | CASSVGDTANTGELFF
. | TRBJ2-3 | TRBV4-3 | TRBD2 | TGCGCCAGCAGCCAAGATCACGGGAGGGTAGGAACAGATACGCAGTATTTT | CASSQDHGRVGTDTQYF
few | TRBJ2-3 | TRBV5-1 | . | TGCGCCAGCAGCATCGACAGTAGCACAGATACGCAGTATTTT | CASSIDSSTDTQYF
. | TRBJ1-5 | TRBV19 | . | TGTGCCAGTAGTCCGGGACACCAAGGAGGCAATCAGCCCCAGCATTTT | CASSPGHQGGNQPQHF
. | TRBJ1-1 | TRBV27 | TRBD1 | TGTGCCAGCAGTTTAGGACAGGGAGAGTTGAACACTGAAGCTTTCTTT | CASSLGQGELNTEAFF
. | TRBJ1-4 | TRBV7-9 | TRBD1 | TGTGCCAGCAGCGTAAGACAGGGTGGAACTAATGAAAAACTGTTTTTT | CASSVRQGGTNEKLFF
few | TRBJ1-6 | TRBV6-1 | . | TGTGCCAGCCTGAGGGTCTATAATTCACCCCTCCACTTT | CASLRVYNSPLHF
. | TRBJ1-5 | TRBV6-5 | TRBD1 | TGTGCCAGTAGAACAGGGGGTGTACGGGATCAGCCCCAGCATTTT | CASRTGGVRDQPQHF
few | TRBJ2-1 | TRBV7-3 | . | TGTGCCAGCAGCTTAACGGTAGTCGATGAGCAGTTCTTC | CASSLTVVDEQFF
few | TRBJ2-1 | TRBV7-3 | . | TGTGCCAGCAGCTCCGAGCCCCTAGTGAATGAGCAGTTCTTC | CASSSEPLVNEQFF
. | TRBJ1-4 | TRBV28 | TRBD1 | TGTGCCAGCACCCTTCTACAGGGGAGGAATGAAAAACTGTTTTTT | CASTLLQGRNEKLFF
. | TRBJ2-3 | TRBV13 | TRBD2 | TGTGCCAGCAGCTTAGGGACTAGCGGGGGGGCTACAGATACGCAGTATTTT | CASSLGTSGGATDTQYF
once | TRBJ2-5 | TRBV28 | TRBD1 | TGTGCCAGCAGAACGACAGGGGTAGAGACCCAGTACTTC | CASRTTGVETQYF
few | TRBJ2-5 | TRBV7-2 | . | TGTGCCAGCAGCCCGTCGGAGACCCAGTACTTC | CASSPSETQYF
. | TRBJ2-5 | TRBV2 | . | TGTGCCAGCAGTGGACAGGCCCAAGAGACCCAGTACTTC | CASSGQAQETQYF
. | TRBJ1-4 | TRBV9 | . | TGTGCCAGCAGCGCAACGTCGGCAACTAATGAAAAACTGTTTTTT | CASSATSATNEKLFF
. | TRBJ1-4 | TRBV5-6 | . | TGTGCCAGCAGCCTCCTCAGCCAGGCGCTTAATGAAAAACTGTTTTTT | CASSLLSQALNEKLFF
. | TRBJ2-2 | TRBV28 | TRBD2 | TGTGCCAGCAGCCCCGGGGGGAGCGCGTTGAACACCGGGGAGCTGTTTTTT | CASSPGGSALNTGELFF
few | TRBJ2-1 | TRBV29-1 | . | TGCAGCGTTGAAGAACAGCGGGCGAATGAGCAGTTCTTC | CSVEEQRANEQFF
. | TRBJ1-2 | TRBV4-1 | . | TGCGCCAGCAGCCAACTTTTCTCAGGGGTCGGCTACACCTTC | CASSQLFSGVGYTF
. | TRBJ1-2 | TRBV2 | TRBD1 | TGTGCCAGCAGTGAAGGGTTTAAGGGGGCTAGCTACACCTTC | CASSEGFKGASYTF
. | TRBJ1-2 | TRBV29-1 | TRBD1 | TGCAGCGTTGATCTGGCAGGGGGCGGCGGCTACACCTTC | CSVDLAGGGGYTF
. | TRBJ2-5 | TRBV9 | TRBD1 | TGTGCCAGCAGCGCGACAGGGGTTCTCGGAGAGACCCAGTACTTC | CASSATGVLGETQYF
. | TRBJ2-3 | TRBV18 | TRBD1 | TGTGCCAGCTCACCAGGATTCCCGGGACAGGGTGTAAAGATACCCCTTGGTACGCAGTATTTT | CASSPGFPGQGVKIPLGTQYF
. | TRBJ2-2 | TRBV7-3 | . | TGTGCCAGCAGCATATCCCGGGATTCGAACACCGGGGAGCTGTTTTTT | CASSISRDSNTGELFF
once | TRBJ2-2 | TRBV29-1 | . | TGCAGCGTACGGCGGGCACCTCCGAACACCGGGGAGCTGTTTTTT | CSVRRAPPNTGELFF
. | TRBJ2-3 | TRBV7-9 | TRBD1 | TGTGCCAGCAGCCGGTACGAAGCGAGAGGGGGCTTAACAGATACGCAGTATTTT | CASSRYEARGGLTDTQYF
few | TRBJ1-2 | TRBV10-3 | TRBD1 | TGTGCCATCAGTGGAGATCGGGACAGGTTATATGGCTACACCTTC | CAISGDRDRLYGYTF
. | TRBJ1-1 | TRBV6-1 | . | TGTGCCAGCAGTGAATTGGAGCTACGGGCTTTCTTT | CASSELELRAFF
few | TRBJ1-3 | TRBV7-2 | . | TGTGCCAGCAGCCGCGACTATTCTGGAAACACCATATATTTT | CASSRDYSGNTIYF
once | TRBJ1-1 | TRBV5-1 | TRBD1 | TGCGCCAGCAGAGAGGGGGCCGAAGGATATGCTTTCTTT | CASREGAEGYAFF
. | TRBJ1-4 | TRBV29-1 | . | TGCAGCGTTTTGGGGCTCGGTGGCGAAAAACTGTTTTTT | CSVLGLGGEKLFF
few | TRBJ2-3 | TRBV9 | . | TGTGCCAGCAGCGTAGCTATCGCAGGGACTAGCACAGATACGCAGTATTTT | CASSVAIAGTSTDTQYF
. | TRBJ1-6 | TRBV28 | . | TGTGCCAGCAGTCCCTCCGTGGGGAGGGGTTCACCCCTCCACTTT | CASSPSVGRGSPLHF
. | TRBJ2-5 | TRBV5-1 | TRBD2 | TGCGCCAGCAGCTTGACTAGCGGGAGGCTAGAGACCCAGTACTTC | CASSLTSGRLETQYF
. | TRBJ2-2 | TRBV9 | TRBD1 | TGTGCCAGCAGCGTTGTTGGGACAGGGGGCACCGGGGAGCTGTTTTTT | CASSVVGTGGTGELFF
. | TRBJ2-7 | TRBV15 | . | TGTGCCACCAGCAGAGATGTGGGGGCAGGGGAGCAGTACTTC | CATSRDVGAGEQYF
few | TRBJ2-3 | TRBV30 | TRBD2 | TGTGCCTTGGACGCCGACAACAAAGCGGGGGGGCCGGGTGCAGATACGCAGTATTTT | CALDADNKAGGPGADTQYF
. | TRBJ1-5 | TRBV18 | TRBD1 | TGTGCCAGCTCACAAAACGACAGGGGGGACGGCAATCAGCCCCAGCATTTT | CASSQNDRGDGNQPQHF
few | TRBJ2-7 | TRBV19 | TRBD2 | TGTGCCAGTAGTATGGCCGCTAGCGGGGGGGCCTACGAGCAGTACTTC | CASSMAASGGAYEQYF
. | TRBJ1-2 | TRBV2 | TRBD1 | TGTGCCAGCAGGAGGACAGGGGATGGCTACACCTTC | CASRRTGDGYTF